These T cell receptor beta chains were read from a single sample in a study of cytomegalovirus exposure and HLA in healthy donors. Generated by immunoSEQ multiplex PCR, the TCRdb table keeps only in-frame clones and is missing some. Of 150,000 to 200,000 clones in the sample, 75% to 85% are singletons; the top ten hold 0.6% to 0.9%. The sample was PBMCs. The receptor set was obtained from a female donor in good health and CMV-seronegative. CDR3s include the opening cysteine and the closing phenylalanine or tryptophan. A D gene is named only where the DNA matches it firmly. A clone size is listed for some rows: how often the clone was seen (once, few, many), or a class if it is expanded.

TGTGCCATCAGCGCTTACAGGGACCGAAGAGAGGCCCAGTACTTC	CAISAYRDRREAQYF	TRBJ2-5	-	TRBV10-3	-
TGTGCTAGCAGCCCGGGGGGCCCCACAGATACGCAGTATTTT	CASSPGGPTDTQYF	TRBJ2-3	-	TRBV7-7	-
TGTGCCAGCTCAGCACTAGGGACAGGCTACGAGCAGTACTTC	CASSALGTGYEQYF	TRBJ2-7	TRBD1	TRBV18	once
TGTGCCAGCAGCAACCTCAGGGGGCCAAACGAGCAGTACTTC	CASSNLRGPNEQYF	TRBJ2-7	TRBD1	TRBV7-4	-
TGCGCCAGCAGCTTGGATAATGGAGGGGACGAGCAGTTCTTC	CASSLDNGGDEQFF	TRBJ2-1	-	TRBV5-1	-
TGTGCCAGCAGCGTCGGGACTAGCGGGAATAATGAGCAGTTCTTC	CASSVGTSGNNEQFF	TRBJ2-1	TRBD2	TRBV7-2	once
TGTGCCAGCAGTCCGGGGTACTCTGGAAACACCATATATTTT	CASSPGYSGNTIYF	TRBJ1-3	-	TRBV28	-
TGTGCCAGCAGCTGGTTCCAGGGGGTGATAATATCGGGGGGCTACACCTTC	CASSWFQGVIISGGYTF	TRBJ1-2	TRBD1	TRBV11-2	few
TGCAGCGTCGGAGGTACTTATACAGGGCCGGACACTGAAGCTTTCTTT	CSVGGTYTGPDTEAFF	TRBJ1-1	-	TRBV29-1	-
TGTGCCAGCAGCCTGGGGACCAGGGGTAGCAATCAGCCCCAGCATTTT	CASSLGTRGSNQPQHF	TRBJ1-5	-	TRBV27	-
TGTGCCAGCAGTTTACGTGGAGCGGGGGGATCCTATGAGCAGTACTTC	CASSLRGAGGSYEQYF	TRBJ2-7	TRBD2	TRBV28	-
TGTGCCAGCAGCCTTGGGGACAGTACCTACGAGCAGTACTTC	CASSLGDSTYEQYF	TRBJ2-7	TRBD1	TRBV7-6	once
TGTGCCAGCTCACCGGGCAGTCTCGAGCAGTACTTC	CASSPGSLEQYF	TRBJ2-7	-	TRBV18	-
TGCGCCAGCTTGAAGGGACAGGGGACCGGCGGCTACACCTTC	CASLKGQGTGGYTF	TRBJ1-2	TRBD1	TRBV5-1	few
TGTGCCAGAAGCTTGGCCTGCGTCTTC	CARSLACVF	TRBJ1-2	-	TRBV5-3	few
TGTGCCAGCAGCTCCGAACCAGGACTAGCGGGGGCTGAGCAGTTCTTC	CASSSEPGLAGAEQFF	TRBJ2-1	TRBD2	TRBV7-3	once
TGCGCCAGCAGCCAAGCCCTGCGGCCGCAAGGACTGTTTTTT	CASSQALRPQGLFF	TRBJ1-4	-	TRBV4-1	-
TGTGCCAGCTCACCCCCGGTCCTAGGGAACACTGAAGCTTTCTTT	CASSPPVLGNTEAFF	TRBJ1-1	-	TRBV18	-
TGTGCCAGCAGCACGGGACTAGCTTCCTACGAGCAGTACTTC	CASSTGLASYEQYF	TRBJ2-7	TRBD2	TRBV7-2	-
TGTGCCAGCAGCGTAGGGACAGGAGCCAAAAACATTCAGTACTTC	CASSVGTGAKNIQYF	TRBJ2-4	TRBD1	TRBV9	-
TGTGCCAGCAGCGAGACAGTCACCGGGGAGCTGTTTTTT	CASSETVTGELFF	TRBJ2-2	-	TRBV7-3	-
TGTGCCAGCAGCTTAGAGGGACTAGCGGGACGCGAGCAGTACTTC	CASSLEGLAGREQYF	TRBJ2-7	TRBD2	TRBV7-2	-
TGTGCCAGCAGCGTTAGTCCCCCTGAAGCTTTCTTT	CASSVSPPEAFF	TRBJ1-1	-	TRBV7-9	-
TGCGCCAGCAGCTTGGACAGATACTATGGCTACACCTTC	CASSLDRYYGYTF	TRBJ1-2	-	TRBV5-1	-
TGTGCCAGCAGTGAATCATGGCTGGCTAACTATGGCTACACCTTC	CASSESWLANYGYTF	TRBJ1-2	-	TRBV2	-
TGCAGCGCCGACAGGAATACTGAAGCTTTCTTT	CSADRNTEAFF	TRBJ1-1	-	TRBV29-1	-
TGTGCTAGCAGCTCCGACAGACAAGAGACCCAGTACTTC	CASSSDRQETQYF	TRBJ2-5	-	TRBV7-7	-
TGTGCCAGCAGCTCCCTCAGATCCCAAGAGACCCAGTACTTC	CASSSLRSQETQYF	TRBJ2-5	-	TRBV5-6	-
TGTGCTACCCGGGGGGGCGTACATACGCAGTATTTT	CATRGGVHTQYF	TRBJ2-3	TRBD2	TRBV12-5	once
TGTGCCAGCAGCTCCCCTCCGGGACTCTGCACAGATACGCAGTATTTT	CASSSPPGLCTDTQYF	TRBJ2-3	-	TRBV7-3	-
TGTGCCAGCAGTTTAGCGGGGCCAGGGGGCCGCTCCTATAATTCACCCCTCCACTTT	CASSLAGPGGRSYNSPLHF	TRBJ1-6	TRBD1	TRBV27	-
TGCAGCGTTAACAGGGGGCAACTTGAAGCTTTCTTT	CSVNRGQLEAFF	TRBJ1-1	TRBD1	TRBV29-1	-
TGCGCCAGCAGCTATCAGATCTCCTACGAGCAGTACTTC	CASSYQISYEQYF	TRBJ2-7	-	TRBV5-1	-
TGTGCCACCAGCAGAGACTCCCCACTAGCGTACCGCTCTGGGGCCAACGGCCTGACTTTC	CATSRDSPLAYRSGANGLTF	TRBJ2-6	TRBD2	TRBV15	-
TGCAGTGCTGGGGGACAGTATGGCTACACCTTC	CSAGGQYGYTF	TRBJ1-2	TRBD1	TRBV20-1	-
TGTGCCAGTGGACTAGGGGAAAAGACCCAGTACTTC	CASGLGEKTQYF	TRBJ2-5	TRBD2	TRBV13	once
TGTGCCAGCAGCTCAGATACAGGGAGCGGGGTGGGAACCCAGTACTTC	CASSSDTGSGVGTQYF	TRBJ2-5	-	TRBV5-6	-
TGTGCCAGCAGCTCTGGACAGAGCACAGATACGCAGTATTTT	CASSSGQSTDTQYF	TRBJ2-3	-	TRBV7-3	-
TGTGCCTGTGGGGGCGATGGCTACACCTTC	CACGGDGYTF	TRBJ1-2	-	TRBV28	-
TGTGCCAGCAGCACTCAATTCCAGGGGGGAGAGACCCAGTACTTC	CASSTQFQGGETQYF	TRBJ2-5	-	TRBV6-6	once
TGTGCCAGCAGCTCCATGACAGGGCCGGTGACCCAGTACTTC	CASSSMTGPVTQYF	TRBJ2-5	TRBD1	TRBV5-5	-
TGTGCCAGCAGTTTGGCGGATTACGGTCAGCCCCAGCATTTT	CASSLADYGQPQHF	TRBJ1-5	-	TRBV28	-
TGTGCCAGCAGCGTAGCGGGTGGAGGGGCCACTGAAGCTTTCTTT	CASSVAGGGATEAFF	TRBJ1-1	-	TRBV9	-
TGTGCCAGCAGCGTAGAACAGGGGGGCTACGAGCAGTACTTC	CASSVEQGGYEQYF	TRBJ2-7	TRBD1	TRBV9	-
TGTGCCAGTAGTATGCTTGGGCAAAACTTAGCCAAAAACATTCAGTACTTC	CASSMLGQNLAKNIQYF	TRBJ2-4	-	TRBV19	-
TGTGCCAGCAGCGTAGAGGTCAGGGGAACGAATGAGCAGTTCTTC	CASSVEVRGTNEQFF	TRBJ2-1	-	TRBV9	-
TGTGCCAGCAGCCTAGGGACTAGCGGGGGGGTTTATCAGTTCTTC	CASSLGTSGGVYQFF	TRBJ2-1	TRBD2	TRBV7-8	-
TGCGCCAGCAGCCAAGATAACATCCGGGACTTCCCCTACAATGAGCAGTTCTTC	CASSQDNIRDFPYNEQFF	TRBJ2-1	-	TRBV4-3	-
TGTGCCAGCAGCTTACAGGGACTTAACTATGGCTACACCTTC	CASSLQGLNYGYTF	TRBJ1-2	-	TRBV7-9	-